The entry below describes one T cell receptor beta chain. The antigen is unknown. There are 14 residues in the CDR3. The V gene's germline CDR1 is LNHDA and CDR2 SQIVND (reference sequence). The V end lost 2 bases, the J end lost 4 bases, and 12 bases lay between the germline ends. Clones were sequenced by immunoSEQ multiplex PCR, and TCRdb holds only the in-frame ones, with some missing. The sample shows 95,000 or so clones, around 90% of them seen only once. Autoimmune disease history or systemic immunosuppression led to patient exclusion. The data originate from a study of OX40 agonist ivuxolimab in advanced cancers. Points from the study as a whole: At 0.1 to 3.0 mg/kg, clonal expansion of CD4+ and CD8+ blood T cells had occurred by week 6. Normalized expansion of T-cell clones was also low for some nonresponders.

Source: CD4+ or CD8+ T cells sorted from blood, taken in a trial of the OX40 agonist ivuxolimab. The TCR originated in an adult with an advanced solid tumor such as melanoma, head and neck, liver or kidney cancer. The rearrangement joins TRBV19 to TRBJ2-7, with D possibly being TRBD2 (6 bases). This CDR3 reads CASSIRLASYEQYF. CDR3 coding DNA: TGTGCCAGTAGTATAAGGCTAGCGTCTTACGAGCAGTACTTC.